This T cell receptor beta chain was sequenced for a study of blood T cell repertoires in COVID-19. About the study: T cells, B-cell-depleted T cells, or PBMCs supplied cDNA or gDNA.

Germline V gene data show CDR1 as KGHSH and CDR2 as LQKENI. The CDR3 runs to 13 residues. The ends were cut back, 3 bases at V and 0 bases at J, with 5 bases in the middle. In terms of age and location, participants ranged from roughly 18 to 90 years and lived in under 30 US areas. Participant reports of clinical history set cohort assignment. Per the authors' pipeline: Amplification from reference gene primers served as the basis for estimated nucleated cell counts. The table came from immunoSEQ multiplex PCR; TCRdb's copy has only in-frame clones and leaves some out. The D gene and trimming were derived from the DNA, and the V and J assignments and clone size from that table. This sample yields approximately 400,000 clones, of which approximately 91% are seen a single time; 0.8% to 0.9% belongs to the top ten.

J is TRBJ1-1 and V is TRBV18; D call uncertain. The sequence came from a woman between 40 and 50 years old who had been exposed to COVID-19. Source material: PBMCs or T cells enriched from blood (not recorded which). The DNA for the CDR3 is TGTGCCAGCTCACCTTATATGAACACTGAAGCTTTCTTT. Translated: CASSPYMNTEAFF. Using reference TRBV18 and TRBJ1-1 for the parts outside the CDR3, the full variable domain is NAGVMQNPRHLVRRRGQEARLRCSPMKGHSHVYWYRQLPEEGLKFMVYLQKENIIDESGMPKERFSAEFPKEGPSILRIQQVVRGDSAAYFCASSPYMNTEAFFGQGTRLTVV.